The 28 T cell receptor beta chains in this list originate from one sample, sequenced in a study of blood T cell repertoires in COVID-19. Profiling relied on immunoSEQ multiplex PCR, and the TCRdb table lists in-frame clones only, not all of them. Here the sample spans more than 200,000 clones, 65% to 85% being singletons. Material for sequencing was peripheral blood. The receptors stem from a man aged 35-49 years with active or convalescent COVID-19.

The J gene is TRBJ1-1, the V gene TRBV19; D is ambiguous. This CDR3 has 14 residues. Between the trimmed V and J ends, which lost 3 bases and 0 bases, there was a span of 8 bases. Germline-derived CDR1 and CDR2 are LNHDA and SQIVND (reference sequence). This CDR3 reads CASSIRSMNTEAFF. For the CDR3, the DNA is TGTGCCAGTAGTATCAGGTCGATGAACACTGAAGCTTTCTTT.

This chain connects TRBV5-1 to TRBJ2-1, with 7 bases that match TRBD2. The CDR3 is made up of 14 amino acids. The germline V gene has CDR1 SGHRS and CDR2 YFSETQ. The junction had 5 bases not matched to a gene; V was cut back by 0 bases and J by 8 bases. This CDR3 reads CASSLGLGGYEQFF. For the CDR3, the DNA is TGCGCCAGCAGCTTGGGTTTGGGAGGGTATGAGCAGTTCTTC. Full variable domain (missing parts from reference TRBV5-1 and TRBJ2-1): KAGVTQTPRYLIKTRGQQVTLSCSPISGHRSVSWYQQTPGQGLQFLFEYFSETQRNKGNFPGRFSGRQFSNSRSEMNVSTLELGDSALYLCASSLGLGGYEQFFGPGTRLTVL.

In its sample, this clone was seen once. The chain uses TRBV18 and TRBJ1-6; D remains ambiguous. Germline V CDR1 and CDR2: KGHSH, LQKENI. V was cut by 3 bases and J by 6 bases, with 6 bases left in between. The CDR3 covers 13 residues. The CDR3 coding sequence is TGTGCCAGCTCACCTCGAGCTAATTCACCCCTCCACTTT. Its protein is CASSPRANSPLHF.

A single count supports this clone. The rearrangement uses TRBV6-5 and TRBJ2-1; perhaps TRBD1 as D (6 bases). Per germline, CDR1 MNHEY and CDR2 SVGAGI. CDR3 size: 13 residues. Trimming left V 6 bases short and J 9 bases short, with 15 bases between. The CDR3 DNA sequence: TGTGCCAGCAGGGGCAGGGGATTAGGTGAGCAGTTCTTC. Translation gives CASRGRGLGEQFF.

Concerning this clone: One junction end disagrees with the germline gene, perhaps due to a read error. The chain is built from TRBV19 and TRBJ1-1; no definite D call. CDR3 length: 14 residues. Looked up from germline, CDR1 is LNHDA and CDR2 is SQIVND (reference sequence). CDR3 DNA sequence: TGTGCCAGCAGTATAGGCAGGTTGAACACTGAAGCTTTCTTT. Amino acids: CASSIGRLNTEAFF.

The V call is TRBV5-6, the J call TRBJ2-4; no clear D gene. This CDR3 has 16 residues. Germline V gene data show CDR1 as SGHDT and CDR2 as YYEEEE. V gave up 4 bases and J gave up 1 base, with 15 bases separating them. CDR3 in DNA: TGTGCCAGCAGCCGGCTTGACACATTGGCCAAAAACATTCAGTACTTC. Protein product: CASSRLDTLAKNIQYF. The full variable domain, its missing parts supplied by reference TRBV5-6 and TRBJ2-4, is DAGVTQSPTHLIKTRGQQVTLRCSPKSGHDTVSWYQQALGQGPQFIFQYYEEEERQRGNFPDRFSGHQFPNYSSELNVNALLLGDSALYLCASSRLDTLAKNIQYFGAGTRLSVL.

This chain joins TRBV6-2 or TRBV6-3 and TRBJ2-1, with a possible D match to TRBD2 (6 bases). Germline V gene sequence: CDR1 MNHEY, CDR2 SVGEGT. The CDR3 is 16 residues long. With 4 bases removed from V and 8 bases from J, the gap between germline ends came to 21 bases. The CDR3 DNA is TGTGCCAGCAGTTCCTTCTCCCCTAGCGCATCTTATGAGCAGTTCTTC. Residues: CASSSFSPSASYEQFF.

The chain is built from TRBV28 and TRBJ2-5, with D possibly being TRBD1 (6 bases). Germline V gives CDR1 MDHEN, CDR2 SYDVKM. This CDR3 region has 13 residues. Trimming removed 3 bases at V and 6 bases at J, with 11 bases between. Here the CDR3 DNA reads TGTGCCAGCAGTTTGACAGGATTGAAGACCCAGTACTTC. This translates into CASSLTGLKTQYF.

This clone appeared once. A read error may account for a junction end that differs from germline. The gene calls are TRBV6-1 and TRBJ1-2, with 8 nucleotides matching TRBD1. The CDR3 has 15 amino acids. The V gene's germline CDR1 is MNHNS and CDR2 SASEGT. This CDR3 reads CASREGQGVNYGYTF. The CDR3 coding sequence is TGTGCCAGCAGAGAAGGACAGGGAGTGAACTATGGCTACACCTTC.

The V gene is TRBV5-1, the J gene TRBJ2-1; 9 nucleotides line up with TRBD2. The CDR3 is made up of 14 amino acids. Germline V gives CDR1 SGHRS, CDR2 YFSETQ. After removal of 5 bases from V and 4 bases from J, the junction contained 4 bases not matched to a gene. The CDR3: CASRGSGRYNEQFF. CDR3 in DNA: TGCGCCAGCAGGGGTAGCGGGAGATACAATGAGCAGTTCTTC.

The CDR3 coding sequence is TGTGCCAGCAGTTTGAGGAGCTCGTACGAGCAGTACTTC. Its translation is CASSLRSSYEQYF. The genes are TRBV28 and TRBJ2-7; D call uncertain. Between the trimmed V and J ends, which lost 3 bases and 4 bases, there was a span of 10 bases. Germline CDR1 is MDHEN and CDR2 is SYDVKM. This CDR3 is built from 13 residues.

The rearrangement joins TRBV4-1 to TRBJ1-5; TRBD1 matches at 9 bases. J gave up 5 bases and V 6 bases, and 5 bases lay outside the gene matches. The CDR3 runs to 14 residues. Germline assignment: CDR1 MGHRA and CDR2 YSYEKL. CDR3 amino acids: CASRGQGRDQPQHF. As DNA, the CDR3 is TGCGCCAGCAGGGGACAGGGTCGGGATCAGCCCCAGCATTTT.

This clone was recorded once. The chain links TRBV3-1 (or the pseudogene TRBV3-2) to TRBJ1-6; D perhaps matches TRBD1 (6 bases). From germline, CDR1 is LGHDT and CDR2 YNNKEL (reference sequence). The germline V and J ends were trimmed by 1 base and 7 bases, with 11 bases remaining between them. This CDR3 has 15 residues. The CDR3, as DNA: TGTGCCAGCAGCCAAGTAGGCCAGGGGAATTCACCCCTCCACTTT. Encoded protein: CASSQVGQGNSPLHF.

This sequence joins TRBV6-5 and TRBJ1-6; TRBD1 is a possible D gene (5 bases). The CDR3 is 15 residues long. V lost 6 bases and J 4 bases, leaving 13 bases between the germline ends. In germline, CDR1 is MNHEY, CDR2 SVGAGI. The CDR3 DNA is TGTGCCAGCAGGCCCTCCCGACAGTATAATTCACCCCTCCACTTT. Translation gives CASRPSRQYNSPLHF.

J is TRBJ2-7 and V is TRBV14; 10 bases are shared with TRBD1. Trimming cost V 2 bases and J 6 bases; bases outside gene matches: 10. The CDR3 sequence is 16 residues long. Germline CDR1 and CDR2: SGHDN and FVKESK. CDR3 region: CASSQFRRDRGSEQYF. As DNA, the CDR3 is TGTGCCAGCAGCCAATTCCGCCGGGACAGGGGTAGCGAGCAGTACTTC.

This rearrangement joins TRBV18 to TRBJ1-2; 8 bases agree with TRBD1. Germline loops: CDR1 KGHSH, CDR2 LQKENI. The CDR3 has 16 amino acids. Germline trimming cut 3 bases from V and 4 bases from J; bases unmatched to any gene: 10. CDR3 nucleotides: TGTGCCAGCTCACCTCTCTCCACGGACAGGGCCTATGGCTACACCTTC. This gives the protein CASSPLSTDRAYGYTF. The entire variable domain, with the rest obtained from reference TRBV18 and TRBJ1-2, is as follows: NAGVMQNPRHLVRRRGQEARLRCSPMKGHSHVYWYRQLPEEGLKFMVYLQKENIIDESGMPKERFSAEFPKEGPSILRIQQVVRGDSAAYFCASSPLSTDRAYGYTFGSGTRLTVV.

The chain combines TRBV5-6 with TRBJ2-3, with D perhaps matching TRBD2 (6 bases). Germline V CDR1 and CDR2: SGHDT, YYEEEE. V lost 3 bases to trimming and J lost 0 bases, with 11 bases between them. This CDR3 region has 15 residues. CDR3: CASSSLAPSTDTQYF. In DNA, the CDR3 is TGTGCCAGCAGCTCACTAGCCCCTAGCACAGATACGCAGTATTTT.

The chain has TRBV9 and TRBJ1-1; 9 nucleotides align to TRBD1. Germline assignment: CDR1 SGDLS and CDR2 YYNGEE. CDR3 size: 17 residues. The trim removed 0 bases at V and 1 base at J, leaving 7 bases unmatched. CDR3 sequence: CASSVEGGTGPNTEAFF. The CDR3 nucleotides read TGTGCCAGCAGCGTAGAAGGGGGGACAGGGCCGAACACTGAAGCTTTCTTT.

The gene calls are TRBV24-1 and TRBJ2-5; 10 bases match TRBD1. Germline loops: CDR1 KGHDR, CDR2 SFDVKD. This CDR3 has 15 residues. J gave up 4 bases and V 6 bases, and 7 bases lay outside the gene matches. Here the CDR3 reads CATSRSGQGIETQYF. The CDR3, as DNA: TGTGCCACCAGTAGGTCGGGACAGGGGATAGAGACCCAGTACTTC.

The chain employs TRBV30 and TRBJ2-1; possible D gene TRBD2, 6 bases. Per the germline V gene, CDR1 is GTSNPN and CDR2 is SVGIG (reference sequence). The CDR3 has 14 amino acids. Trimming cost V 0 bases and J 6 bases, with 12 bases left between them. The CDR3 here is CAWSVFGRRNEQFF. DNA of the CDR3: TGTGCCTGGAGTGTTTTCGGGAGACGCAATGAGCAGTTCTTC.

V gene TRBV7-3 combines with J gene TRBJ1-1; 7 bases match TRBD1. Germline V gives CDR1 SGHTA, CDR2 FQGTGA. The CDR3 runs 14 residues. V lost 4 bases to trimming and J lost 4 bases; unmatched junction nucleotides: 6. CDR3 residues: CASSSSGGTTEAFF. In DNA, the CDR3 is TGTGCCAGCAGCTCCTCAGGGGGGACCACTGAAGCTTTCTTT.

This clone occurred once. CDR3 amino acids: CASSLDRTPLHF. For the CDR3, the DNA is TGTGCCAGCAGCTTGGACAGAACACCCCTCCACTTT. The rearrangement joins TRBV5-5 to TRBJ1-6, with D unclear. The germline CDR1 and CDR2 sequences are SGHKS and YYEKEE (reference sequence). V lost 0 bases and J lost 11, with 6 bases in between. This CDR3 has 12 amino acids.

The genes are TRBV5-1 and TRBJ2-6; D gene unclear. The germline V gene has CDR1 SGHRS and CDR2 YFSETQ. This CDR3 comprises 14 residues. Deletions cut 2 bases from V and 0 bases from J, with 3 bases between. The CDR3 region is CASSFYSGANVLTF. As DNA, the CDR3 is TGCGCCAGCAGCTTTTACTCTGGGGCCAACGTCCTGACTTTC.

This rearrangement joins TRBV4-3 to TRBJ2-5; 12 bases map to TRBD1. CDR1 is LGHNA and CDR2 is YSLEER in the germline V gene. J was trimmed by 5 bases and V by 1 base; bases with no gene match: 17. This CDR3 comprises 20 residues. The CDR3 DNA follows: TGCGCCAGCAGCCAAGGGTCGGGACAGGGGGCGCGGGGGCGGTTGGAGACCCAGTACTTC. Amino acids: CASSQGSGQGARGRLETQYF.

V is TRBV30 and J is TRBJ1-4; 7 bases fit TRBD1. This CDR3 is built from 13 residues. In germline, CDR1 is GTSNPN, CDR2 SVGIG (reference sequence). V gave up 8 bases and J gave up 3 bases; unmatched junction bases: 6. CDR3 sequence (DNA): TGTGCCGTCCAGGGGGATGCTAATGAAAAACTGTTTTTT. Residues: CAVQGDANEKLFF.

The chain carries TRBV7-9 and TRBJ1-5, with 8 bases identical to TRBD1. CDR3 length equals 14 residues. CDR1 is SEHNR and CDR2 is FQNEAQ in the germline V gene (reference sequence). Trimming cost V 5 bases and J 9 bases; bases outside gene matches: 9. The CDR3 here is CASSGDRGIRPQHF. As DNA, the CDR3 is TGTGCCAGCAGCGGAGACAGGGGTATTCGGCCCCAGCATTTT.

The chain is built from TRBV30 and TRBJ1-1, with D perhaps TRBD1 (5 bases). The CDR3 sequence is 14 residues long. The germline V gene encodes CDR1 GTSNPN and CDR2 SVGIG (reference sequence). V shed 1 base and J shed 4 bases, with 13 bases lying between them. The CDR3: CAWSARGGRTEAFF. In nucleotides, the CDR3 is TGTGCCTGGAGTGCCCGCGGGGGACGCACTGAAGCTTTCTTT. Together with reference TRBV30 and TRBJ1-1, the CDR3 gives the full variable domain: SQTIHQWPATLVQPVGSPLSLECTVEGTSNPNLYWYRQAAGRGLQLLFYSVGIGQISSEVPQNLSASRPQDRQFILSSKKLLLSDSGFYLCAWSARGGRTEAFFGQGTRLTVV.

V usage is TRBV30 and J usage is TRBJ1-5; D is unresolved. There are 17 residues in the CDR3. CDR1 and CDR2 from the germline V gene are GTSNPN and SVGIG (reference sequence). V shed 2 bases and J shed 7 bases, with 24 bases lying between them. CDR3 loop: CAWSRGMDFPTNQPQHF. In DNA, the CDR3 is TGTGCCTGGAGTAGAGGGATGGACTTCCCGACTAACCAGCCCCAGCATTTT.